This T cell receptor beta chain was observed in a study of shared clonotypes between healthy human individuals. Broader study findings: Naive CD4 clonotypes overlapped across a handful of donors at roughly 5.1%.

The germline V and J ends were trimmed by 5 bases and 0 bases, with 19 bases remaining between them. There are 18 residues in the CDR3. Germline CDR1 is SNHLY and CDR2 is FYNNEI. Profiled with immunoSEQ multiplex PCR; TCRdb holds only in-frame clones, not every one. The table shows about 2.3 million clones, with just under 95% occurring only once. Caucasian adults living in Nashville, Tennessee, provided all samples. On this clone itself: As yet, its antigen is unknown.

The receptor comes from a man aged 18 to 30 in good health. Some clones in this sample may be carry-over from other donors' samples. The V and J genes are TRBV2 and TRBJ2-2; the D gene could be TRBD1 or TRBD2 (5 bases each). Sample: naive CD4+ T cells from PBMCs. Subset specified: CD45RA+ positively selected. This CDR3 is CASSMRGPIFANTGELFF. The CDR3 DNA sequence: TGTGCCAGCAGTATGAGGGGACCCATCTTCGCGAACACCGGGGAGCTGTTTTTT.